The clone carrying this T cell receptor beta chain was detected only a few times. Its antigen remains unknown. The data derive from a study of T-cell memory formation after mild COVID-19. Turning to the study itself: The TCR clusters were mostly specific to one donor. Study-wide findings and caveats: Cross-reactive memory seemingly joined, as some responding clones were found in pre-infection memory.

The CDR3 is 14 amino acids. Germline loops: CDR1 SEHNR, CDR2 FQNEAQ (reference sequence). V dropped 3 bases and J dropped 7 bases, with 13 bases sitting between them. Via MiXCR, TCRdb re-called the 5' RACE reads, giving one row per CDR3 protein. The sample contains around 82,000 distinct CDR3 sequences, about 13% of which appear only once. The chain uses TRBV7-9 and TRBJ1-5; D call uncertain. The TCR was taken from a man between 18 and 29 years old who had mild COVID-19 (a few samples of this study predate the infection). Cell type and time point are not known. Sequenced input: PBMCs or a T cell subset sorted from them (not recorded which). As DNA, the CDR3 is TGTGCCAGCAGCTTGGGAGGGTTAGGACAGCCCCAGCATTTT. It yields the protein CASSLGGLGQPQHF.